The 2 T cell receptor beta chains below come from one sample, sequenced in a study of low-dose radiotherapy and immunotherapy resistance in tumors. Time point denoted: before trial treatment. TCR amplification used 20 PCR cycles, a constant-region primer and a V-primer adapter. TCRdb itself ran the reads through MiXCR, one entry per CDR3 protein. The sample includes about 46,000 distinct CDR3 sequences, roughly 10% of them seen just once. This material consisted of PBMCs, taken before treatment. The receptors originated from a female donor with ovarian cancer.

This clonotype was recorded many times. The chain employs TRBV3-1 and TRBJ2-7, with a weak D call TRBD1 (5 bases). Germline assignment: CDR1 LGHDT and CDR2 YNNKEL (reference sequence). The CDR3 extends over 12 amino acids. Trimming removed 2 bases at V and 3 bases at J, with 5 bases between. CDR3 in amino acids: CASSQQGYEQYF. The CDR3 DNA is TGTGCCAGCAGCCAACAGGGCTACGAGCAGTACTTC.

In this sample, this clonotype turned up many times. The chain has TRBV3-1 and TRBJ2-2; 7 bases are shared with TRBD2. The V gene's germline CDR1 is LGHDT and CDR2 YNNKEL (reference sequence). This CDR3 is built from 13 residues. V gave up 4 bases and J gave up 6 bases; unmatched junction bases: 2. CDR3 bases: TGTGCCAGCAGCCCCAGCGGGGCCGGGGAGCTGTTTTTT. Translated: CASSPSGAGELFF.